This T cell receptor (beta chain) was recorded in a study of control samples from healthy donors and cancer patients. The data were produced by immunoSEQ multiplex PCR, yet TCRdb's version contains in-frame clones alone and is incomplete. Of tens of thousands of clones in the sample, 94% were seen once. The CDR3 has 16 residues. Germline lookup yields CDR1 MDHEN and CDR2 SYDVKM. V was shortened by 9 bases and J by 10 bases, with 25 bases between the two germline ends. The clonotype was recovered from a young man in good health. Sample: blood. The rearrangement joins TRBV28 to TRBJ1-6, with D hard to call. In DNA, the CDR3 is TGTGCCAGTACCTCGCCCCAGATGCTACTTGGATCACCCCTCCACTTT. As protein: CASTSPQMLLGSPLHF.